This entry describes one T cell receptor (beta chain). Its antigen is not identified. This record belongs to a study of cytomegalovirus exposure and HLA in healthy donors. Study-wide results and limits: TRBV6-2, TRBV6-3 and other indistinguishable V segments were excluded. The study flagged around 150 TCR beta chains as cytomegalovirus-associated.

This PCR relied on a set of 60 Vbeta primers and 13 Jbeta primers. Data came from immunoSEQ multiplex PCR; TCRdb stores just in-frame clones and leaves some out. The profile covers over 100,000 clones, with 60% to 85% appearing a single time and approximately 3.5% taken by the ten largest. The CDR3 contains 15 residues. From germline, CDR1 is LGHNA and CDR2 YSLEER. V dropped 0 bases and J dropped 9; count of bases not matched to a gene: 5. This clonotype originated in a woman in her 30s in good health and CMV-seropositive. The V call is TRBV4-3, the J call TRBJ1-2; 12 bases line up with TRBD1. Sequenced: PBMCs. For the CDR3, the DNA is TGCGCCAGCAGCCAAGATCCCGGGACAGGGGGCCGCTACACCTTC. It encodes CASSQDPGTGGRYTF.